Presented here are 11 T cell receptor beta chains from one specimen sequenced in a study of cytomegalovirus exposure and HLA in healthy donors. PCR used 60 Vbeta primers and 13 Jbeta primers. The protocol was immunoSEQ multiplex PCR, while the TCRdb copy is restricted to in-frame clones and leaves out a portion. The sample has about 100,000 clones, 70% to 80% seen once. Sequencing input: PBMCs. Every receptor here comes from a woman aged 40 to 50 in good health and CMV-seronegative.

J is TRBJ1-1 and V is TRBV18; perhaps TRBD1 as D (6 bases). Germline CDR1 KGHSH, CDR2 LQKENI. V was pared by 3 bases and J by 1 base, with 9 bases between. The CDR3 loop spans 14 amino acids. CDR3 residues: CASSPNRENTEAFF. CDR3 DNA: TGTGCCAGCTCACCGAACAGGGAGAACACTGAAGCTTTCTTT.

The J gene is TRBJ2-5, the V gene TRBV11-2, with D possibly matching TRBD2 (6 bases). The length of the CDR3 is 13 residues. Trimming shortened V by 6 bases and J by 3 bases, and 11 bases separated the two germline ends. Germline values: CDR1 SGHAT, CDR2 FQNNGV. This CDR3 is CASSLASEETQYF. CDR3 sequence (DNA): TGTGCCAGCAGTCTAGCGTCAGAAGAGACCCAGTACTTC.

This rearrangement joins TRBV5-4 to TRBJ2-7; unclear D gene. Germline assignment: CDR1 SGHNT and CDR2 YYREEE (reference sequence). The CDR3 consists of 12 residues. Trimming took 1 base from V and 4 from J, leaving 6 bases between them. This chain's CDR3 is CASSLSRYEQYF. The CDR3, as DNA: TGTGCCAGCAGCTTGTCCAGATACGAGCAGTACTTC.

Comments on this clone: One junction end disagrees with the germline gene, perhaps due to a read error. The chain recombines TRBV7-2 with TRBJ1-2; D not certain. Germline assignment: CDR1 SGHTA and CDR2 FQGNSA. The CDR3 extends over 16 amino acids. This CDR3 is CAGSKAQAGNLFGYTF. CDR3 sequence (DNA): TGTGCCGGCAGCAAAGCCCAGGCTGGAAATCTATTTGGCTACACCTTC. Based on the CDR3 plus reference TRBV7-2 and TRBJ1-2, the full variable domain is GAGVSQSPSNKVTEKGKDVELRCDPISGHTALYWYRQSLGQGLEFLIYFQGNSAPDKSGLPSDRFSAERTGGSVSTLTIQRTQQEDSAVYLCAGSKAQAGNLFGYTFGSGTRLTVV.

This clone was seen a handful of times. The rearrangement joins TRBV7-8 to TRBJ2-3; perhaps TRBD2 as D (6 bases). Germline V gene data show CDR1 as SGHVS and CDR2 as FQNEAQ. CDR3 size: 16 residues. The germline V and J ends were trimmed by 5 bases and 2 bases, with 17 bases remaining between them. The CDR3 is CASSLRDGGYTDTQYF. The CDR3 nucleotides read TGTGCCAGCAGCCTGCGGGACGGTGGATACACAGATACGCAGTATTTT.

Worth noting for this clone: Additional DNA sequences in this sample encode the identical CDR3. This chain uses TRBV2 with TRBJ1-5, with D uncertain. This CDR3 is built from 15 residues. V was cut by 10 bases and J by 2 bases, with 18 bases left in between. CDR1 is SNHLY and CDR2 is FYNNEI in the germline V gene. This chain's CDR3 is CATKRAIGGNQPQHF. In nucleotides, the CDR3 is TGTGCCACCAAGAGGGCAATCGGAGGCAATCAGCCCCAGCATTTT.

This clone came up a few times. CDR3 residues: CASSYSSLQGTEAFF. The DNA of the CDR3 is TGTGCCAGCAGTTACTCGAGCTTACAGGGCACTGAAGCTTTCTTT. The chain combines TRBV6-5 with TRBJ1-1, with D perhaps TRBD1 (6 bases). Germline lookup yields CDR1 MNHEY and CDR2 SVGAGI. The CDR3 loop spans 15 amino acids. The V gene lost 0 bases and the J gene lost 4 bases, with 12 bases spanning the gap.

V gene TRBV27 combines with J gene TRBJ1-5, with 8 bases identical to TRBD1. The CDR3 runs 16 residues. V lost 5 bases to trimming and J lost 2 bases; unmatched junction nucleotides: 8. Germline V gene data show CDR1 as MNHEY and CDR2 as SMNVEV (reference sequence). CDR3 sequence (DNA): TGTGCCAGCAGTATCGGGACAGGTATGGGCAATCAGCCCCAGCATTTT. As protein: CASSIGTGMGNQPQHF.

The CDR3 sequence is CASSARGGRGAEAQYF. As DNA, the CDR3 is TGTGCCAGCAGTGCCCGAGGTGGACGGGGAGCTGAGGCCCAGTACTTC. The chain combines TRBV6-1 with TRBJ2-5; the D gene is possibly TRBD2 (5 bases). The germline CDR1 and CDR2 sequences are MNHNS and SASEGT. V lost 4 bases, J lost 9 bases, and 24 bases lay in between. The CDR3 runs 16 residues.

V is TRBV5-8 and J is TRBJ1-2; 9 bases are shared with TRBD1. The CDR3 is made up of 14 amino acids. With 3 bases clipped from V and 5 bases from J, the junction kept 5 bases outside the gene matches. From germline, CDR1 is SGHTS and CDR2 YDEGEE. CDR3 sequence: CASSWGQGWYGYTF. Written as DNA, the CDR3 is TGTGCCAGCAGCTGGGGACAGGGTTGGTATGGCTACACCTTC.

The rearrangement uses TRBV11-2 and TRBJ2-7, with 10 bases identical to TRBD1. Germline V gene sequence: CDR1 SGHAT, CDR2 FQNNGV. The CDR3 length is 15 residues. The V segment lost 2 bases and the J segment 2 bases; nucleotides outside the gene matches: 3. This CDR3 reads CASSLMGQGPYEQYF. CDR3 DNA sequence: TGTGCCAGCAGCTTAATGGGACAGGGGCCCTACGAGCAGTACTTC.